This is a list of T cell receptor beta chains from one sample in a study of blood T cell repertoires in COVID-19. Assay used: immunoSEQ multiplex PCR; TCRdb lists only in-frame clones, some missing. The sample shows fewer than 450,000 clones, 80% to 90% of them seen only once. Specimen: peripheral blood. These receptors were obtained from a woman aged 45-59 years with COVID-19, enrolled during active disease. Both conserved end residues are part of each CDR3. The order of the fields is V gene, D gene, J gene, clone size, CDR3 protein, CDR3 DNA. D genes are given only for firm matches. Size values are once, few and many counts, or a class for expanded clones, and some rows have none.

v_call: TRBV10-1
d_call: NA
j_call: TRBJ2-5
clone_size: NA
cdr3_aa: CASSDSVARETQYF
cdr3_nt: TGCGCCAGCAGTGATTCGGTGGCGCGGGAGACCCAGTACTTC

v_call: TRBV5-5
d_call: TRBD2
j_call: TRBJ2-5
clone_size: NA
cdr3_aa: CASSLDPGTSAETQYF
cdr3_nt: TGTGCCAGCAGCTTGGATCCGGGGACTAGCGCGGAGACCCAGTACTTC

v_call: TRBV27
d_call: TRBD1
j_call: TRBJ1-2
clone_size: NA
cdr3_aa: CASSLVSSGQGGYGYTF
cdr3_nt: TGTGCCAGCAGTTTGGTTTCTTCGGGACAGGGCGGTTATGGCTACACCTTC

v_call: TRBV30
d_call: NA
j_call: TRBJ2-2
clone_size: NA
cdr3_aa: CAWSHPSRLNTGELFF
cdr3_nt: TGTGCCTGGAGCCATCCGAGCAGGCTGAACACCGGGGAGCTGTTTTTT

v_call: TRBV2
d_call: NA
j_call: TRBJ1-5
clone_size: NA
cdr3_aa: CASRAESNQPQHF
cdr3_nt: TGTGCCAGCAGAGCTGAGAGCAATCAGCCCCAGCATTTT

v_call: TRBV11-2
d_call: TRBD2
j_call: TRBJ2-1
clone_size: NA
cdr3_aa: CASSLGPGTSNEQFF
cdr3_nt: TGTGCCAGCAGCTTGGGACCCGGGACTAGCAATGAGCAGTTCTTC

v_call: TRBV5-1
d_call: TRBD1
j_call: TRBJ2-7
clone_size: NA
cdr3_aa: CASGTGSWSSYEQYF
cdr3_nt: TGCGCCTCGGGGACAGGAAGTTGGAGCTCCTACGAGCAGTACTTC

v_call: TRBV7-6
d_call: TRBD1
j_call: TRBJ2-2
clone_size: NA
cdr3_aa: CASSWQGAGELFF
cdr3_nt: TGTGCCAGCAGCTGGCAGGGGGCCGGGGAGCTGTTTTTT

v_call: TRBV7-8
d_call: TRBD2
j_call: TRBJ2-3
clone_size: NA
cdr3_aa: CASSRAAGGVTQYF
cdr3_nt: TGTGCCAGCAGCCGCGCAGCGGGAGGCGTTACGCAGTATTTT

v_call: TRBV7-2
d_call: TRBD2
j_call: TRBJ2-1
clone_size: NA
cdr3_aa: CASSLVSGTTYNEQFF
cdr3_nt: TGTGCCAGCAGCTTAGTCTCCGGGACTACCTACAATGAGCAGTTCTTC

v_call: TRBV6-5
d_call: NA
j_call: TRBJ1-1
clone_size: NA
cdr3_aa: CASSAPGSRNTEAFF
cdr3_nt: TGTGCCAGCAGCGCTCCAGGGTCCAGGAACACTGAAGCTTTCTTT

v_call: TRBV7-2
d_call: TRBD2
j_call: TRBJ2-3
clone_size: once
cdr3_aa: CASSLVASGSGFADTQYF
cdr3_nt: TGTGCCAGCAGCTTAGTGGCTAGCGGGAGTGGATTTGCAGATACGCAGTATTTT

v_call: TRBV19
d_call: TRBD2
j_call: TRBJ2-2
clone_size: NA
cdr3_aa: CASSPRGAGELFF
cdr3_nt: TGTGCCAGTAGCCCCCGGGGGGCCGGGGAGCTGTTTTTT

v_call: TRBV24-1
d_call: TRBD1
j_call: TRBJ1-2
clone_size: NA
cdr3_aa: CATSDPGQGQRDGYTF
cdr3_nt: TGTGCCACCAGTGATCCGGGACAGGGGCAGAGGGATGGCTACACCTTC

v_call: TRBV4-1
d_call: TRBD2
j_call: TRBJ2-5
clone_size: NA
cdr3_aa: CASSQETGTSGGGTQYF
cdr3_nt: TGCGCCAGCAGCCAAGAAACCGGGACTAGCGGAGGAGGGACCCAGTACTTC

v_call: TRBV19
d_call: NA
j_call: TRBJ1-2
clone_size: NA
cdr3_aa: CASRPGNLNYGYTF
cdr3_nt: TGTGCCAGCCGCCCAGGGAACCTTAACTATGGCTACACCTTC

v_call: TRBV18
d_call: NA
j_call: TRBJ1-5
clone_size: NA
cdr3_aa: CASSPGGDNQPQHF
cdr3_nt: TGTGCCAGCTCACCAGGCGGGGACAATCAGCCCCAGCATTTT

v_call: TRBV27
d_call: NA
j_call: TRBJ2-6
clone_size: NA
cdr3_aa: CASRDSSGANVLTF
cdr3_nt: TGTGCCAGCCGCGATTCCTCTGGGGCCAACGTCCTGACTTTC

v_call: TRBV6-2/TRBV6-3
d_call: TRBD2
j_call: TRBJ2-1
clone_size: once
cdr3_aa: CASSYYSGRVNEQFF
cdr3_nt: TGTGCCAGCAGTTACTACAGCGGGAGGGTGAATGAGCAGTTCTTC

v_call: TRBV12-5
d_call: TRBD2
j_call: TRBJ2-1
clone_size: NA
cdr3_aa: CASGLAIPGLAGGRFF
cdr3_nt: TGTGCTAGTGGTTTGGCAATCCCGGGACTAGCGGGAGGTCGGTTCTTC

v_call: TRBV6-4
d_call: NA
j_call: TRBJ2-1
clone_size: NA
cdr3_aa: CASSTREYNEQFF
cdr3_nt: TGTGCCAGCAGTACCAGGGAATACAATGAGCAGTTCTTC

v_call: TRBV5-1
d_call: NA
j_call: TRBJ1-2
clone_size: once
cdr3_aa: CASKIMAGAAYGYTF
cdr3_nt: TGCGCCAGCAAGATAATGGCAGGGGCGGCCTATGGCTACACCTTC

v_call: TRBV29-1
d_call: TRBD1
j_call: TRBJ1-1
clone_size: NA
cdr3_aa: CSVFPFDRVNTEAFF
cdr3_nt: TGCAGCGTTTTTCCGTTTGACAGGGTGAACACTGAAGCTTTCTTT

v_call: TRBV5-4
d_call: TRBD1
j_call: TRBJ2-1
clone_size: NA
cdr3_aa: CASSSPGQTYNEQFF
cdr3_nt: TGTGCCAGCAGCTCCCCGGGACAGACATACAATGAGCAGTTCTTC

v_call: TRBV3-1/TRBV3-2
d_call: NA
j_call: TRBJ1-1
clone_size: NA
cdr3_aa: CASSQESRGNTEAFF
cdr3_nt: TGTGCCAGCAGCCAAGAATCCAGGGGGAACACTGAAGCTTTCTTT

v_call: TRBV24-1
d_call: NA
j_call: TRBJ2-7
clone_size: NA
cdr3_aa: CATSEGRGNPYEQYF
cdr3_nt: TGTGCCACCAGTGAGGGAAGGGGAAACCCCTACGAGCAGTACTTC

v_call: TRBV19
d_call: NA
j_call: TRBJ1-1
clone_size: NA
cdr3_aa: CASSIFLNTEAFF
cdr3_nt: TGTGCCAGTAGTATCTTTCTGAACACTGAAGCTTTCTTT

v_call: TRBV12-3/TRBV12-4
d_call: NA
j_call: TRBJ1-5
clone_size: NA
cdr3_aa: CASSLQLQPQHF
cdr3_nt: TGTGCCAGCAGTTTACAACTTCAGCCCCAGCATTTT

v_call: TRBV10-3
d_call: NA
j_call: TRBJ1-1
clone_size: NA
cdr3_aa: CATSSFEQGKVFF
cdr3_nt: TGTGCCACCTCGTCGTTCGAACAGGGTAAAGTTTTCTTT

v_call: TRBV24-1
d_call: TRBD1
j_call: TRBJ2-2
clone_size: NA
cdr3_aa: CATQGQGSPGELFF
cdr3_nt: TGTGCCACCCAGGGACAGGGGTCTCCCGGGGAGCTGTTTTTT

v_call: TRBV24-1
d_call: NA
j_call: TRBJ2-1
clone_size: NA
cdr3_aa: CATSDLRAGNEQFF
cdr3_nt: TGTGCCACCAGTGATTTAAGAGCAGGCAATGAGCAGTTCTTC

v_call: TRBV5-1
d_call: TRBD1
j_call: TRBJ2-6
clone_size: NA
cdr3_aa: CASRRDTGGAGNVLTF
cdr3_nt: TGCGCCAGCAGACGCGATACAGGGGGCGCGGGCAACGTCCTGACTTTC

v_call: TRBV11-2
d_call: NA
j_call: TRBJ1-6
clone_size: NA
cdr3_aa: CASSLGGGRNSPLHF
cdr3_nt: TGTGCCAGCAGCTTAGGAGGAGGGCGGAATTCACCCCTCCACTTT

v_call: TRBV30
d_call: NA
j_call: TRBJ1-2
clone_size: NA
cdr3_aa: CAWSVTGYGYTF
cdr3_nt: TGTGCCTGGAGTGTCACGGGGTACGGCTACACCTTC

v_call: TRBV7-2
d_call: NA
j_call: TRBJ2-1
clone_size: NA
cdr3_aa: CASSFQRDNEQFF
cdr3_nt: TGTGCCAGCAGCTTTCAGCGAGACAATGAGCAGTTCTTC

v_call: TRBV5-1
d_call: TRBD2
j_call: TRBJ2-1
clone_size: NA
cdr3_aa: CASSLGAGVGNEQFF
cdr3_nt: TGCGCCAGCAGCTTGGGAGCGGGAGTGGGGAATGAGCAGTTCTTC

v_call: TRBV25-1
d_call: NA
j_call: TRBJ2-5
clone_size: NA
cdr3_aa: CASSAGLETQYF
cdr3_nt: TGTGCCAGCAGTGCGGGGTTAGAGACCCAGTACTTC

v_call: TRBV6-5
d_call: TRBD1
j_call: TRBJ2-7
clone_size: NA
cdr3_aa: CASRYGQGGTYEQYF
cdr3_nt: TGTGCCAGCAGGTACGGACAGGGGGGGACCTACGAGCAGTACTTC

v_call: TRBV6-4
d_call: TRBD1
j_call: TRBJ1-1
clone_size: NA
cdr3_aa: CASSEQGGAEAFF
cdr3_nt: TGTGCCAGCAGTGAACAGGGGGGGGCTGAAGCTTTCTTT

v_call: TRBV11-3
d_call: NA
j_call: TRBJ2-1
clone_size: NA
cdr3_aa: CASSLGLASYNEQFF
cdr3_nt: TGTGCCAGCAGCTTAGGACTGGCCTCCTACAATGAGCAGTTCTTC

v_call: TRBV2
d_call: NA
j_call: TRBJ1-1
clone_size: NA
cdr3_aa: CASSVQVRTEAFF
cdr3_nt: TGTGCCAGCAGCGTACAGGTTCGAACTGAAGCTTTCTTT

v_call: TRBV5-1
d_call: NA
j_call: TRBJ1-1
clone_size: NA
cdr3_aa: CASSLNWETNTEAFF
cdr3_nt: TGCGCCAGCAGCTTGAATTGGGAGACGAACACTGAAGCTTTCTTT

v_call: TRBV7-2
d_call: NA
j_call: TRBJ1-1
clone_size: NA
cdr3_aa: CASSSRTAMNTEAFF
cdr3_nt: TGTGCCAGCAGCTCTAGGACAGCTATGAACACTGAAGCTTTCTTT